This T cell receptor (beta chain) emerged from a study of CD8 T cells in Susac syndrome. After extraction with the RNeasy kit, roughly 0.45 to 1 ug of the RNA was reverse transcribed using random hexamers. An immunoSEQ multiplex PCR generated amplified TCR beta CDR3 products spanning 54 Vbeta and 13 Jbeta. TCRdb re-called the immunoSEQ multiplex PCR reads through MiXCR, storing one row per CDR3 protein. This sample has roughly 50,000 distinct CDR3 sequences, with 93% found just once. Germline V lookup: CDR1 LNHDA, CDR2 SQIVND (reference sequence). Trimming cost V 5 bases and J 4 bases; bases outside gene matches: 6. The CDR3 extends over 15 amino acids.

The chain links TRBV19 to TRBJ2-1; 9 bases agree with TRBD2. The sequence was obtained from a human donor in good health. What was sequenced was CD8+ T cells from PBMCs. CDR3: CASSPASGTYNEQFF. The CDR3, as DNA: TGTGCCAGTAGTCCTGCTAGCGGGACGTACAATGAGCAGTTCTTC.